This T cell receptor beta chain was recorded in a study of siplizumab effects on memory and regulatory T cells. Study-wide results and limits: Proliferating siplizumab-culture Treg suppressive function went unconfirmed.

The assay covered 100,000 or so TCR templates per sample. TCRdb keeps only in-frame clones here, not all; method: immunoSEQ multiplex PCR. The sample consists of some 100,000 clones, 91% of them appearing once. On this clone itself: What it recognizes is unknown.

The germline V gene encodes CDR1 SGHTA and CDR2 FQGTGA. The CDR3 sequence is 16 residues long. Deletions cut 1 base from V and 8 bases from J, with 18 bases between. The sample taken for sequencing was CD4+ T cells sorted from blood. The receptor's source is a human donor in good health. Some clones in this sample may be carry-over from other donors' samples. This chain uses TRBV7-3 with TRBJ2-1; D might be TRBD2 (6 bases). CDR3 sequence reads: CASSLKPGTGVHEQFF. CDR3 nucleotide sequence: TGTGCCAGCAGCTTAAAGCCCGGGACTGGAGTCCATGAGCAGTTCTTC.